The rows below give T cell receptor beta chains drawn from one sample of a study of human CD8 memory T cell subsets. After re-calling the 5' RACE reads, TCRdb lists one entry per CDR3 protein, DNA absent. The sample totals over 7,000 distinct CDR3 sequences; its top ten clones hold around 20%. The sample consisted of CD8+ T cells from PBMCs. These receptors were obtained from a human donor in good health. Each CDR3 is given with its conserved first and last residue. The size field is filled for only some rows; it gives once, few, many or a size class.

clone size: -; V gene: TRBV10-3; J gene: TRBJ2-1; CDR3 protein: CAISEAQAGEYNEQFF
clone size: -; V gene: TRBV11-3; J gene: TRBJ2-3; CDR3 protein: CASSLDRDNTQYF
clone size: -; V gene: TRBV19; J gene: TRBJ1-1; CDR3 protein: CASSIGSGRDTEAFF
clone size: medium-sized; V gene: TRBV6-5; J gene: TRBJ1-4; CDR3 protein: CASSYSTGGKLFF
clone size: -; V gene: TRBV3-1; J gene: TRBJ1-1; CDR3 protein: CASSQGGTHPNTEAFF
clone size: medium-sized; V gene: TRBV4-3; J gene: TRBJ1-2; CDR3 protein: CASSQDQGYTTYGYTF
clone size: -; V gene: TRBV29-1; J gene: TRBJ2-1; CDR3 protein: CSTGWGGGNEQFF
clone size: -; V gene: TRBV4-1; J gene: TRBJ1-1; CDR3 protein: CASSPREDTEAFF
clone size: -; V gene: TRBV28; J gene: TRBJ2-7; CDR3 protein: CASSSYRGDLNEQYF
clone size: -; V gene: TRBV20-1; J gene: TRBJ2-1; CDR3 protein: CSARDGRTDYNEQFF
clone size: -; V gene: TRBV25-1; J gene: TRBJ2-7; CDR3 protein: CASSDGDRSVSSYEQYF
clone size: -; V gene: TRBV7-2; J gene: TRBJ2-3; CDR3 protein: CASSLGAPDTQYF
clone size: -; V gene: TRBV20-1; J gene: TRBJ2-4; CDR3 protein: CSARDTQRTIIKNIQYF
clone size: -; V gene: TRBV11-2; J gene: TRBJ1-1; CDR3 protein: CASSSLGLSEAFF
clone size: -; V gene: TRBV27; J gene: TRBJ1-1; CDR3 protein: CASSLSSGNTEAFF
clone size: -; V gene: TRBV28; J gene: TRBJ2-3; CDR3 protein: CASSSSDRVGADTQYF
clone size: -; V gene: TRBV2; J gene: TRBJ2-4; CDR3 protein: CASSDGPGQGANIQYF
clone size: medium-sized; V gene: TRBV7-8; J gene: TRBJ1-2; CDR3 protein: CASSSEKAYGYTF
clone size: -; V gene: TRBV20-1; J gene: TRBJ1-6; CDR3 protein: CSATTGNNSPLHF
clone size: medium-sized; V gene: TRBV7-9; J gene: TRBJ1-2; CDR3 protein: CASSLAASASGYTF
clone size: -; V gene: TRBV29-1; J gene: TRBJ2-1; CDR3 protein: CSVSDFFGSYNEQFF
clone size: -; V gene: TRBV13; J gene: TRBJ1-1; CDR3 protein: CASSRRQGWNTEAFF
clone size: -; V gene: TRBV3-2; J gene: TRBJ1-5; CDR3 protein: CASSSQNRGGSNQPQHF
clone size: -; V gene: TRBV18; J gene: TRBJ2-5; CDR3 protein: CASSPHGETQYF
clone size: -; V gene: TRBV20-1; J gene: TRBJ1-5; CDR3 protein: CSARARGLQSNQPQHF
clone size: -; V gene: TRBV6-5; J gene: TRBJ2-1; CDR3 protein: CASSYGLAVNYNEQFF
clone size: -; V gene: TRBV4-1; J gene: TRBJ1-1; CDR3 protein: CASSQGDYANTEAFF
clone size: -; V gene: TRBV12-3/TRBV12-4; J gene: TRBJ1-3; CDR3 protein: CASSPRQVSGNTIYF
clone size: -; V gene: TRBV3-1; J gene: TRBJ1-2; CDR3 protein: CASRPLSGDSNYGYTF
clone size: -; V gene: TRBV7-8; J gene: TRBJ2-2; CDR3 protein: CASSPGTGDTGELFF
clone size: -; V gene: TRBV9; J gene: TRBJ1-5; CDR3 protein: CASSPFNSNQPQHF
clone size: -; V gene: TRBV7-9; J gene: TRBJ1-3; CDR3 protein: CASSPDLTGGDGNTIYF
clone size: -; V gene: TRBV28; J gene: TRBJ2-1; CDR3 protein: CASVPLLESGYNEQFF
clone size: medium-sized; V gene: TRBV20-1; J gene: TRBJ2-3; CDR3 protein: CSARDMAGGYTDTQYF
clone size: -; V gene: TRBV12-3/TRBV12-4; J gene: TRBJ1-1; CDR3 protein: CASSANRGGGTEAFF